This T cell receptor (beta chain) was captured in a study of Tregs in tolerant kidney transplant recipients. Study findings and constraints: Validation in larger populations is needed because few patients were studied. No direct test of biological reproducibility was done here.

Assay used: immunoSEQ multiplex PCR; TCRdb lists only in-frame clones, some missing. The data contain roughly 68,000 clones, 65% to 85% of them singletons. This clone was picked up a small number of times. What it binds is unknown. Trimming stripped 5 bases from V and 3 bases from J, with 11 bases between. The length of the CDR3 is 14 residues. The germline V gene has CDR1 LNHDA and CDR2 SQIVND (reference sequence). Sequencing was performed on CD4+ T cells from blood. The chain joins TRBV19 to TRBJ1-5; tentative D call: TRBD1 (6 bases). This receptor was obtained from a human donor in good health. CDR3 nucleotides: TGTGCCAGTAGTTCCTGGACAGACAATCAGCCCCAGCATTTT. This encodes CASSSWTDNQPQHF. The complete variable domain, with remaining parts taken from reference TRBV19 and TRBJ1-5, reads DGGITQSPKYLFRKEGQNVTLSCEQNLNHDAMYWYRQDPGQGLRLIYYSQIVNDFQKGDIAEGYSVSREKKESFPLTVTSAQKNPTAFYLCASSSWTDNQPQHFGDGTRLSIL.